This TCR beta chain was sequenced in a study of a mutant IDH1 vaccine in newly diagnosed glioma. The overall study: Patients arrived already treated with radiotherapy, temozolomide, or both, most having had both. General study findings and limits: Pseudoprogression showed no apparent link to changes in top peripheral T cell clonotypes.

Time point: week 35, safety follow-up. Doses consisted of 300 ug of mutant IDH1 20-mer peptide each, paired with topical imiquimod. Turning to this clone: The antigen is unknown.

TCRdb keeps only in-frame clones here, not all; method: immunoSEQ multiplex PCR. The sample comprises nearly 55,000 clones, around four fifths of which are singletons, and 4.1% rests with the top ten. The germline V gene has CDR1 MNHEY and CDR2 SVGAGI. This CDR3 has 14 amino acids. Deletions cut 4 bases from V and 5 bases from J, with 14 bases between. This TCR was sampled from a young woman with glioma. Sequenced material: PBMCs, taken from a glioma patient whose treatment included an IDH1 peptide vaccine. The rearrangement uses TRBV6-5 and TRBJ1-1, with D possibly TRBD1 on 6 matching bases. The CDR3 region is CASSSGGGGTEAFF. CDR3 bases: TGTGCCAGCAGTTCCGGAGGGGGAGGAACTGAAGCTTTCTTT.